These 16 T cell receptor beta chains originate from one sample sequenced in a study of CD8 T cell repertoires and HIV-1 epitope variants. The method was immunoSEQ multiplex PCR; TCRdb's version includes in-frame clones alone and lacks a portion of them. The sample has about 6,000 clones; over 60% are singletons. Antigen specificity for these receptors is unknown. The sample was cultured CD8+ T cells derived from PBMCs. These receptor sequences come from a male donor with HIV.

This clone was seen only once. The chain recombines TRBV11-1 with TRBJ2-7, with 11 bases lining up with TRBD1. Trimming removed 0 bases from V and 7 bases from J; junction bases left unmatched: 11. The CDR3 sequence is 17 residues long. In germline, CDR1 is SGHAT, CDR2 FQDESV (reference sequence). The CDR3 DNA reads as TGTGCCAGCAGCTTAGCAGGACTAGGACAGGGGGCTTATGAGCAGTACTTC. Protein sequence: CASSLAGLGQGAYEQYF.

V gene TRBV7-3 combines with J gene TRBJ1-1, with D perhaps matching TRBD1 (5 bases). Trimming pared 1 base from V and 7 bases from J, leaving 10 bases between. The CDR3 contains 13 residues. CDR1 and CDR2 (germline): SGHTA, FQGTGA. CDR3 protein: CASSLIGDGEAFF. DNA of the CDR3: TGTGCCAGCAGCTTAATTGGGGACGGTGAAGCTTTCTTT.

The chain has TRBV5-6 and TRBJ2-2; 9 bases are a match to TRBD1. J was trimmed by 3 bases and V by 4 bases; bases with no gene match: 7. Germline values: CDR1 SGHDT, CDR2 YYEEEE. The CDR3 totals 16 residues. CDR3 protein: CASSVLRTGDTGELFF. The CDR3 bases are TGTGCCAGCAGCGTTCTCCGGACAGGGGACACCGGGGAGCTGTTTTTT. The whole variable domain, remainder taken from reference TRBV5-6 and TRBJ2-2, is DAGVTQSPTHLIKTRGQQVTLRCSPKSGHDTVSWYQQALGQGPQFIFQYYEEEERQRGNFPDRFSGHQFPNYSSELNVNALLLGDSALYLCASSVLRTGDTGELFFGEGSRLTVL.

J is TRBJ1-3 and V is TRBV19; D uncertain. The CDR3 contains 16 residues. Germline CDR1 reads LNHDA; CDR2 reads SQIVND (reference sequence). The germline V and J ends were trimmed by 3 bases and 0 bases, with 12 bases remaining between them. CDR3 in amino acids: CASSILSAISGNTIYF. The CDR3 DNA follows: TGTGCCAGTAGTATCCTGTCGGCCATCTCTGGAAACACCATATATTTT.

This CDR3 reads CASRQSIGGRNTEAFF. In DNA, the CDR3 is TGTGCCAGCAGACAGTCGATTGGGGGTAGGAACACTGAAGCTTTCTTT. V gene TRBV14 combines with J gene TRBJ1-1; D possibly corresponds to TRBD1 (5 bases). The CDR3 spans 16 residues. V lost 6 bases and J lost 1, with 18 bases in between. Germline V gene sequence: CDR1 SGHDN, CDR2 FVKESK.

The rearrangement joins TRBV19 to TRBJ2-1; D is perhaps TRBD2 (6 bases). Looked up from germline, CDR1 is LNHDA and CDR2 is SQIVND (reference sequence). Trimming shortened V by 10 bases and J by 2 bases, and 12 bases separated the two germline ends. This CDR3 has 13 amino acids. This CDR3 reads CATETSTYNEQFF. CDR3 nucleotides: TGTGCCACCGAAACTAGCACCTACAATGAGCAGTTCTTC.

This clone showed up just a few times. This chain joins TRBV7-8 and TRBJ1-5; D gene uncertain. The germline gives CDR1 SGHVS, CDR2 FQNEAQ. The length of the CDR3 is 15 residues. The V and J ends lost 1 base and 1 base respectively, with 8 bases between them. The CDR3 DNA reads TGTGCCAGCAGCTTAGGGGGAGGGAGCAATCAGCCCCAGCATTTT. It yields the protein CASSLGGGSNQPQHF.

This chain links TRBV30 with TRBJ1-4; D not certain. V was shortened by 2 bases and J by 8 bases, with 18 bases between the two germline ends. This CDR3 has 15 amino acids. Germline V lookup: CDR1 GTSNPN, CDR2 SVGIG (reference sequence). The CDR3, as DNA: TGTGCCTGGAGTCTCGGGAGACACGACTCCGAAAAACTGTTTTTT. Its protein product is CAWSLGRHDSEKLFF.

The V call is TRBV9, the J call TRBJ2-7; 11 bases fit TRBD1. V was clipped by 4 bases and J by 1 base; unmatched bases: 4. The CDR3 has 15 residues. Germline V gene lookup returns CDR1 SGDLS and CDR2 YYNGEE. Written as DNA, the CDR3 is TGTGCCAGCAGCCCTCGGGACAGGGGGTCCTACGAGCAGTACTTC. Its protein is CASSPRDRGSYEQYF. The full variable domain, with the rest looked up from reference TRBV9 and TRBJ2-7, is DSGVTQTPKHLITATGQRVTLRCSPRSGDLSVYWYQQSLDQGLQFLIQYYNGEERAKGNILERFSAQQFPDLHSELNLSSLELGDSALYFCASSPRDRGSYEQYFGPGTRLTVT.

V is TRBV5-1 and J is TRBJ2-1; TRBD1 matches at 9 bases. From germline, CDR1 is SGHRS and CDR2 YFSETQ. The V and J ends lost 4 bases and 6 bases, in that order; junction bases with no gene match: 8. The length of the CDR3 is 15 residues. CDR3 region: CASSELGGQGNEQFF. The CDR3 DNA sequence: TGCGCCAGCAGCGAACTGGGGGGACAGGGCAATGAGCAGTTCTTC.

The rearrangement joins TRBV11-3 to TRBJ2-2, with D unclear. This CDR3 comprises 15 residues. Trimming took 3 bases from V and 7 from J, leaving 15 bases between them. Germline loops: CDR1 SGHNT, CDR2 YENEEA. CDR3 residues: CASSFDPRLDGELFF. In nucleotides, the CDR3 is TGTGCCAGCAGCTTTGACCCGAGGCTGGACGGGGAGCTGTTTTTT.

The V call is TRBV4-1, the J call TRBJ1-1, with a possible D match to TRBD1 (5 bases). This CDR3 region has 14 residues. The V end was cut by 4 bases, the J end by 7 bases, with 16 bases between. Germline CDR1 and CDR2: MGHRA and YSYEKL. As DNA, the CDR3 is TGCGCCAGCAGCCCCCCTGGGGCGGCGGGTGAAGCTTTCTTT. This codes for CASSPPGAAGEAFF.

The rearrangement uses TRBV28 and TRBJ1-6; D is unresolved. Trimming stripped 2 bases from V and 7 bases from J, with 6 bases between. The CDR3 has 13 amino acids. Germline values: CDR1 MDHEN, CDR2 SYDVKM. The CDR3, as DNA: TGTGCCAGCAGTTTAAATGTGAATTCACCCCTCCACTTT. Protein sequence: CASSLNVNSPLHF. The full variable domain, its missing parts supplied by reference TRBV28 and TRBJ1-6, is DVKVTQSSRYLVKRTGEKVFLECVQDMDHENMFWYRQDPGLGLRLIYFSYDVKMKEKGDIPEGYSVSREKKERFSLILESASTNQTSMYLCASSLNVNSPLHFGNGTRLTVT.

The CDR3 DNA sequence: TGTGCCACATCAGGGGGCGTTCGCAATCAGCCCCAGCATTTT. Translation gives CATSGGVRNQPQHF. The genes are TRBV6-5 and TRBJ1-5, with 8 bases that match TRBD1. The CDR3 loop spans 14 amino acids. Germline loops: CDR1 MNHEY, CDR2 SVGAGI. V was pared by 10 bases and J by 2 bases, with 7 bases of the junction left unmatched.

V gene TRBV28 combines with J gene TRBJ2-3, with D perhaps TRBD2 (7 bases). The length of the CDR3 is 15 residues. CDR1 MDHEN and CDR2 SYDVKM come from the germline V gene. Trimming took off 7 bases at V and 1 base at J, with 15 bases between the two ends. The CDR3 DNA follows: TGTGCCAGCATCCTTGGGGGGGGCGGCACAGATACGCAGTATTTT. Protein sequence: CASILGGGGTDTQYF. Combining the CDR3 with reference TRBV28 and TRBJ2-3 gives the whole variable domain DVKVTQSSRYLVKRTGEKVFLECVQDMDHENMFWYRQDPGLGLRLIYFSYDVKMKEKGDIPEGYSVSREKKERFSLILESASTNQTSMYLCASILGGGGTDTQYFGPGTRLTVL.

CDR3 region: CAWDSGYNSPLHF. CDR3 bases: TGTGCCTGGGACAGCGGCTATAATTCACCCCTCCACTTT. The gene calls are TRBV5-4 and TRBJ1-6; 7 nucleotides line up with TRBD1. The V segment lost 10 bases and the J segment 3 bases; nucleotides outside the gene matches: 4. CDR1 and CDR2 from the germline V gene are SGHNT and YYREEE (reference sequence). The CDR3 runs 13 residues.